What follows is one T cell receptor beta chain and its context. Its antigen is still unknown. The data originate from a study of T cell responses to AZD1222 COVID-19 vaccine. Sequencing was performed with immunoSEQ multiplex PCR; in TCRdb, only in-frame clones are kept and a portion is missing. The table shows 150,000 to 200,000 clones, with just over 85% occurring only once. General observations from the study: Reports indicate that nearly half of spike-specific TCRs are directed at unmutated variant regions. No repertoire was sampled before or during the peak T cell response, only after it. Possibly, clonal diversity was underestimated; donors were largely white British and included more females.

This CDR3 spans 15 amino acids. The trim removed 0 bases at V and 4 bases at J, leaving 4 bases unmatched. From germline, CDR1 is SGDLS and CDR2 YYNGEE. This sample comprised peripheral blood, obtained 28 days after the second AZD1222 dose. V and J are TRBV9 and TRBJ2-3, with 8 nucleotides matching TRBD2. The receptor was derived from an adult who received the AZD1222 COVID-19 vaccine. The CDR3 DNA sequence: TGTGCCAGCAGCGTAGGTTTCGGGGGGGCAGATACGCAGTATTTT. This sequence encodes CASSVGFGGADTQYF.